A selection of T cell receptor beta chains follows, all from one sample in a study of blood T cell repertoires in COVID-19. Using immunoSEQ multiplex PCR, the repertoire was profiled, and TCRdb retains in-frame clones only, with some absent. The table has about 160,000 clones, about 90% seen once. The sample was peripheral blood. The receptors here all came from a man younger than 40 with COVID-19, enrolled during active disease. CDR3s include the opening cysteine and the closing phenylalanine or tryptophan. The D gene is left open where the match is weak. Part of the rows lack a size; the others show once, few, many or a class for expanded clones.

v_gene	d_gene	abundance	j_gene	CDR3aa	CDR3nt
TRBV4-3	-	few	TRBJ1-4	CASSQEIELELFF	TGCGCCAGCAGCCAAGAAATCGAGCTCGAGCTGTTTTTT
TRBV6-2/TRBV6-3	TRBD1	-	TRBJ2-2	CASSFGTGGGTGELFF	TGTGCCAGCAGTTTTGGGACAGGGGGAGGCACCGGGGAGCTGTTTTTT
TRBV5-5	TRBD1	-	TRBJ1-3	CASSFQGGAGNTIYF	TGTGCCAGCAGCTTCCAGGGGGGCGCTGGAAACACCATATATTTT
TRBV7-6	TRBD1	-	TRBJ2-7	CASSLAPGTDVYEQYF	TGTGCCAGCAGCTTAGCTCCCGGGACAGACGTCTACGAGCAGTACTTC
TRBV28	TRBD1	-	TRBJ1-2	CATMHGTGNYGYTF	TGTGCCACCATGCACGGGACAGGGAACTATGGCTACACCTTC
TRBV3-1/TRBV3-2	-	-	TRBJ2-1	CASLNPSGLLSSYNEQFF	TGTGCCAGCCTTAATCCCAGCGGATTATTAAGCTCCTACAATGAGCAGTTCTTC
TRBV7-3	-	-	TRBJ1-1	CASSSAGNTEAFF	TGTGCCAGCAGCTCGGCAGGGAACACTGAAGCTTTCTTT
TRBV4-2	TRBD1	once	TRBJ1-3	CASSQWTGGYSGNTIYF	TGTGCCAGCAGCCAATGGACAGGGGGCTACTCTGGAAACACCATATATTTT
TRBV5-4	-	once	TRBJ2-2	CASSLQGYTGELFF	TGTGCCAGCAGCTTACAGGGTTACACCGGGGAGCTGTTTTTT
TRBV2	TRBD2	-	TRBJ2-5	CASRSTSGTQYF	TGTGCCAGCAGGTCTACTAGCGGGACCCAGTACTTC